This passage covers 31 T cell receptor beta chains from one sample sequenced in a study of beta chain features in type 1 diabetes (dated by TCRdb to the late 2010s). The paper's findings and limits, for the study overall: A moderate but significant shortening of TCRB CDR3 length was observed in type 1 diabetes patients in all four CD4+ subsets.

The method was the immunoSEQ multiplex PCR assay. The High Capacity cDNA Reverse Transcription Kit was used to reverse transcribe all of the isolated RNA, meaning that expressed TCRB transcripts were what got sequenced. In TCRdb, the immuneACCESS table is reduced to in-frame sequences with V and J assigned. These tables do not hold every clone; where another copy was compared, an unresolved V gene accounts for under half, and the others remain unexplained. For this sample there are 150,000 to 200,000 clones; around 9% appear just once. 0.7% of the sample comes from the top ten. Antigens for these TCRs are unknown. Sequenced: central memory CD4+ T cells from blood. All receptors come from a woman aged 30 to 39 with type 1 diabetes.

This clone was found once. CDR3 in amino acids: CASSLAPSQGFMNTEAFF. For the CDR3, the DNA is TGCGCCAGCAGCTTGGCCCCATCCCAGGGATTCATGAACACTGAAGCTTTCTTT. V is TRBV5-1 and J is TRBJ1-1, with D possibly TRBD1 on 5 matching bases. This CDR3 is built from 18 residues. V shed 0 bases and J shed 0 bases, with 18 bases lying between them. CDR1 and CDR2 from the germline V gene are SGHRS and YFSETQ.

The chain uses TRBV5-1 and TRBJ2-6; D ambiguous. Germline CDR1 SGHRS, CDR2 YFSETQ. Deletions cut 4 bases from V and 2 bases from J, with 10 bases between. The CDR3 has 15 residues. The CDR3 region has the DNA TGCGCCAGCAGCACCGGTACGGCTGGGGCCAACGTCCTGACTTTC. Protein: CASSTGTAGANVLTF.

This chain connects TRBV27 to TRBJ2-7; the D gene is possibly TRBD2 (7 bases). The CDR3 sequence is 15 residues long. Trimming removed 7 bases at V and 4 bases at J, with 20 bases between. Germline CDR1 reads MNHEY; CDR2 reads SMNVEV (reference sequence). The CDR3 is CASTNSGRDIYEQYF. CDR3 bases: TGTGCCAGCACCAATAGCGGGCGGGACATTTACGAGCAGTACTTC.

There are a few counts of this clone. Distinct nucleotide sequences in the sample also encode this CDR3. V is TRBV4-1 and J is TRBJ1-2, with TRBD1 matching over 10 bases. The junction had 2 bases not matched to a gene; V was cut back by 5 bases and J by 5 bases. The CDR3 totals 13 residues. Germline CDR1 is MGHRA and CDR2 is YSYEKL. DNA for the CDR3: TGCGCCAGCAGCGGACAGGGGGGATATGGCTACACCTTC. Its translation is CASSGQGGYGYTF.

This clone was recorded a few times. This chain connects TRBV29-1 to TRBJ2-3; D unclear. Looked up from germline, CDR1 is SQVTM and CDR2 is ANQGSEA. The CDR3 spans 13 residues. V lost 2 bases, J lost 0 bases, and 6 bases lay in between. CDR3 residues: CSVETFSTDTQYF. CDR3 coding DNA: TGCAGCGTTGAAACTTTTAGCACAGATACGCAGTATTTT.

V usage is TRBV5-1 and J usage is TRBJ1-2, with TRBD1 identical over 8 bases. In germline, CDR1 is SGHRS, CDR2 YFSETQ. The V and J ends lost 0 bases and 8 bases, in that order; junction bases with no gene match: 6. There are 14 residues in the CDR3. The chain's CDR3 is CASSLVAGGDGYTF. CDR3 DNA sequence: TGCGCCAGCAGCTTGGTGGCAGGGGGCGACGGCTACACCTTC.

This chain uses TRBV19 with TRBJ1-2; 7 bases are a match to TRBD1. CDR3 length equals 14 residues. V shed 4 bases, J shed 2 bases, and the junction held 4 bases outside the gene matches. The V gene's germline CDR1 is LNHDA and CDR2 SQIVND (reference sequence). The CDR3 DNA follows: TGTGCCAGTAGTACTCGACAGGGAAACTATGGCTACACCTTC. This gives the protein CASSTRQGNYGYTF.

The chain uses TRBV5-1 and TRBJ2-7; D unresolved. The CDR3 covers 14 residues. Trimming pared 0 bases from V and 6 bases from J, leaving 13 bases between. Per germline, CDR1 SGHRS and CDR2 YFSETQ. The CDR3 nucleotides are TGCGCCAGCAGCTTGGGGGCCCATTTAGGCGAGCAGTACTTC. Protein product: CASSLGAHLGEQYF.

The chain combines TRBV14 with TRBJ2-7; 7 bases are a match to TRBD1. Germline V gene lookup returns CDR1 SGHDN and CDR2 FVKESK. V was clipped by 4 bases and J by 1 base; unmatched bases: 7. There are 15 residues in the CDR3. CDR3 sequence: CASSLRDSNSYEQYF. CDR3 nucleotide sequence: TGTGCCAGCAGCCTGAGGGACAGCAATTCCTACGAGCAGTACTTC.

V gene TRBV6-6 combines with J gene TRBJ1-2, with 9 bases aligning to TRBD1. The CDR3 is 14 residues long. Germline CDR1 reads MNHNY; CDR2 reads SVGAGI (reference sequence). Trimming at V came to 6 bases and at J to 0 bases, leaving 2 bases not matched to a gene. DNA for the CDR3: TGTGCCAGCAGGACAGGGGGTGCTAACTATGGCTACACCTTC. This gives the protein CASRTGGANYGYTF.

The CDR3 loop reads CATSGKLVPFLYNEQFF. CDR3 in DNA: TGTGCCACCAGCGGTAAACTAGTCCCCTTTCTCTACAATGAGCAGTTCTTC. The genes are TRBV15 and TRBJ2-1; the D gene is possibly TRBD2 (5 bases). The V gene lost 5 bases and the J gene lost 3 bases, with 20 bases spanning the gap. From germline, CDR1 is LNHNV and CDR2 YYDKDF (reference sequence). CDR3 length: 17 residues.

This clone showed up just a few times. V and J are TRBV4-2 and TRBJ2-7; D may be TRBD2 (6 bases). Germline V gives CDR1 LGHNA, CDR2 YNFKEQ. V gave up 4 bases and J gave up 4 bases, with 17 bases separating them. The CDR3 sequence is 15 residues long. The CDR3 DNA follows: TGTGCCAGCAGCCCTAGCGAGAGCGGTAGTTACGAGCAGTACTTC. Translated, it gives CASSPSESGSYEQYF.

This rearrangement joins TRBV7-2 to TRBJ1-3; no clear D. V was pared by 1 base and J by 9 bases, with 10 bases between. The CDR3 extends over 13 amino acids. Germline CDR1 and CDR2: SGHTA and FQGNSA. The CDR3 sequence is CASSLEAGTTIYF. The CDR3 region has the DNA TGTGCCAGCAGCTTAGAGGCGGGTACCACCATATATTTT.

This chain uses TRBV7-2 with TRBJ1-5; perhaps TRBD1 as D (5 bases). This CDR3 is built from 14 residues. With 5 bases removed from V and 0 bases from J, the gap between germline ends came to 8 bases. Per the germline V gene, CDR1 is SGHTA and CDR2 is FQGNSA. The CDR3 region has the DNA TGTGCCAGCAGCCGGGGGGTTAGCAATCAGCCCCAGCATTTT. Residues: CASSRGVSNQPQHF. The full variable domain, with the rest looked up from reference TRBV7-2 and TRBJ1-5, is GAGVSQSPSNKVTEKGKDVELRCDPISGHTALYWYRQSLGQGLEFLIYFQGNSAPDKSGLPSDRFSAERTGGSVSTLTIQRTQQEDSAVYLCASSRGVSNQPQHFGDGTRLSIL.

This clone came up a few times. J is TRBJ1-1 and V is TRBV5-1; 7 bases map to TRBD1. Trimming at V came to 4 bases and at J to 4 bases, leaving 7 bases not matched to a gene. CDR1 SGHRS and CDR2 YFSETQ come from the germline V gene. The CDR3 length is 14 residues. Written as DNA, the CDR3 is TGCGCCAGCAGCCCCGGGACAGCGGGCACTGAAGCTTTCTTT. Amino acids: CASSPGTAGTEAFF.

This clone was observed a few times. J is TRBJ1-4 and V is TRBV29-1; TRBD1 is a possible D gene (5 bases). The CDR3 covers 12 residues. Germline loops: CDR1 SQVTM, CDR2 ANQGSEA. Trimming removed 7 bases at V and 8 bases at J, with 14 bases between. As DNA, the CDR3 is TGCAGCGGCGGCAGGGAGGGAGAAAAACTGTTTTTT. Amino acids: CSGGREGEKLFF.

Note on this clone: Other DNA sequences in the same sample also yield this CDR3. J is TRBJ2-5 and V is TRBV7-9; D is ambiguous. Germline V gene sequence: CDR1 SEHNR, CDR2 FQNEAQ (reference sequence). The CDR3 contains 12 residues. V gave up 1 base and J gave up 5 bases, with 5 bases separating them. For the CDR3, the DNA is TGTGCCAGCAGCTTAGTACGGGAGACCCAGTACTTC. Translated: CASSLVRETQYF.

The chain couples TRBV12-5 to TRBJ1-1; 7 bases fit TRBD1. The germline V gene has CDR1 LGHNT and CDR2 FRNRAP. CDR3 length: 14 amino acids. V gave up 7 bases and J gave up 0 bases; unmatched junction bases: 5. The CDR3 protein is CASVGDSLNTEAFF. CDR3 sequence (DNA): TGTGCTAGTGTCGGGGACAGTTTGAACACTGAAGCTTTCTTT.

The chain is built from TRBV11-2 and TRBJ2-7; 11 bases align to TRBD1. The trim removed 5 bases at V and 6 bases at J, leaving 6 bases unmatched. Germline CDR1 reads SGHAT; CDR2 reads FQNNGV. The CDR3 sequence is 14 residues long. CDR3 loop: CASSPGTGGREQYF. The CDR3 DNA is TGTGCCAGCAGCCCCGGGACAGGGGGACGCGAGCAGTACTTC.

The rearrangement links TRBV11-2 to TRBJ2-1; tentative D call: TRBD1 (6 bases). V shed 6 bases and J shed 4 bases, with 10 bases lying between them. This CDR3 spans 13 amino acids. Germline loops: CDR1 SGHAT, CDR2 FQNNGV. Here the CDR3 DNA reads TGTGCCAGCAGTCCGGACAGATACAATGAGCAGTTCTTC. Translation gives CASSPDRYNEQFF. The entire variable domain, with the rest obtained from reference TRBV11-2 and TRBJ2-1, is as follows: EAGVAQSPRYKIIEKRQSVAFWCNPISGHATLYWYQQILGQGPKLLIQFQNNGVVDDSQLPKDRFSAERLKGVDSTLKIQPAKLEDSAVYLCASSPDRYNEQFFGPGTRLTVL.

The gene calls are TRBV18 and TRBJ2-3; D not certain. V was trimmed by 5 bases and J by 7 bases, leaving 10 bases between them. CDR3 length: 12 amino acids. The germline gives CDR1 KGHSH, CDR2 LQKENI. CDR3 sequence (DNA): TGTGCCAGCTCATCTGAGTTGTATACGCAGTATTTT. Translating gives CASSSELYTQYF.

There are many counts of this clone. V gene TRBV29-1 combines with J gene TRBJ2-3; possible D gene TRBD1, 5 bases. From germline, CDR1 is SQVTM and CDR2 ANQGSEA. The CDR3 loop spans 12 amino acids. V was shortened by 3 bases and J by 4 bases, with 8 bases between the two germline ends. CDR3 DNA: TGCAGCGTTGATACAGGCCCAGATACGCAGTATTTT. Residues: CSVDTGPDTQYF.

The chain is built from TRBV11-2 and TRBJ1-1; D remains unclear. The CDR3 runs 13 residues. V was trimmed by 3 bases and J by 2 bases, leaving 7 bases between them. Germline CDR1 and CDR2: SGHAT and FQNNGV. The CDR3 bases are TGTGCCAGCAGCTTGGGCCCAAACACTGAAGCTTTCTTT. Its protein product is CASSLGPNTEAFF.

The V call is TRBV7-6, the J call TRBJ2-2, with 7 bases that match TRBD1. This CDR3 spans 15 amino acids. CDR1 is SGHVS and CDR2 is FNYEAQ in the germline V gene. V shed 3 bases and J 6 bases; nucleotides not matched to a gene: 7. The CDR3 protein is CASSLGPQGAGELFF. The CDR3 DNA sequence: TGTGCCAGCAGCTTGGGACCGCAGGGGGCCGGGGAGCTGTTTTTT.

The rearrangement joins TRBV5-4 to TRBJ2-1; 8 positions agree with TRBD2. V lost 4 bases, J lost 5 bases, and 8 bases stayed unmatched. Per germline, CDR1 SGHNT and CDR2 YYREEE (reference sequence). The CDR3 has 15 residues. The CDR3 loop reads CASSHEREIHNEQFF. In nucleotides, the CDR3 is TGTGCCAGCAGCCACGAGCGGGAGATCCACAATGAGCAGTTCTTC.

This sequence joins TRBV30 and TRBJ1-2, with TRBD1 matching 9 bases. Germline assignment: CDR1 GTSNPN and CDR2 SVGIG (reference sequence). The trim removed 2 bases at V and 7 bases at J, leaving 8 bases unmatched. The CDR3 has 14 residues. CDR3 loop: CAWSNTGGFRGYTF. The CDR3 region has the DNA TGTGCCTGGAGTAATACAGGGGGCTTCCGTGGCTACACCTTC.

This clone was seen a handful of times. The chain carries TRBV7-9 and TRBJ1-1, with 10 bases aligning to TRBD1. Germline V gene sequence: CDR1 SEHNR, CDR2 FQNEAQ (reference sequence). The CDR3 loop spans 14 amino acids. V was clipped by 6 bases and J by 2 bases; unmatched bases: 3. The CDR3 DNA reads as TGTGCCAGCAGAGGGACAGGGGAAAACACTGAAGCTTTCTTT. Translating gives CASRGTGENTEAFF.

The chain employs TRBV18 and TRBJ2-1, with 9 bases matching TRBD1. CDR1 and CDR2 (germline): KGHSH, LQKENI. Trimming at V came to 6 bases and at J to 4 bases, leaving 13 bases not matched to a gene. This CDR3 has 17 amino acids. CDR3 nucleotides: TGTGCCAGCTCGACTAGCTTGGGGACAGGGATTTACAATGAGCAGTTCTTC. It encodes CASSTSLGTGIYNEQFF.

The gene calls are TRBV28 and TRBJ2-1, with 7 bases lining up with TRBD1. From germline, CDR1 is MDHEN and CDR2 SYDVKM. The CDR3 runs to 13 residues. Losses at the gene ends were 9 bases for V and 2 bases for J; bases not matched to a gene: 4. The CDR3 region is CASLGQAYNEQFF. The DNA of the CDR3 is TGTGCCAGTCTAGGACAGGCCTACAATGAGCAGTTCTTC.

This clone was seen a few times. Within the sample, other DNA sequences also encode this same CDR3. The chain combines TRBV28 with TRBJ1-5; D possibly corresponds to TRBD1 (5 bases). This CDR3 contains 14 residues. V lost 6 bases, J lost 2 bases, and 11 bases lay in between. Germline lookup yields CDR1 MDHEN and CDR2 SYDVKM. The CDR3: CASSLPTGNQPQHF. DNA for the CDR3: TGTGCCAGCAGCCTTCCGACAGGCAATCAGCCCCAGCATTTT.

The rearrangement joins TRBV28 to TRBJ2-1; D may be TRBD2 (6 bases). The CDR3 is 14 residues long. V lost 3 bases and J 6 bases, leaving 12 bases between the germline ends. CDR1 is MDHEN and CDR2 is SYDVKM in the germline V gene. CDR3 DNA: TGTGCCAGCAGTTTGACTAGAGTACGCAATGAGCAGTTCTTC. Its protein is CASSLTRVRNEQFF.